This TCR beta chain was sequenced in a study of blood T cells in healthy people across ages (dated by TCRdb to the mid-2010s). In the study overall: In model experiments, template switching captured about one uniquely barcoded TCR beta cDNA molecule for every two T cells. For two donors (one aged 18 to 29 and one aged 80 or older), the study analyzed two additional independent replicas of 1 million unique cDNA reads from the same blood draw. Age-related changes in TCR beta repertoire diversity were measured in the study by deep sequencing normalized with unique cDNA molecular identifiers. The donors were divided into four age groups: young (average about 16 years), middle-aged (about 40), aged (about 62) and long-lived (around 87).

As to this clonotype: The specificity of this receptor is unknown. No much larger clone is present one base from it, and per-base qualities are unavailable.

V gives up 6 bases and J gives up 2 bases, and the segment between their germline ends measures 13 bases. CDR1 is given as SGHTA and CDR2 as FQGNSA, both from the germline V gene. Taken from cysteine to phenylalanine, the CDR3 has 14 residues. The read is trimmed to its CDR3 DNA, 42 bases read in frame from base 1. Systemically healthy Caucasian individuals from Russia, around 38 in total and aged roughly 6 to 100 years, were included as donors. Approximately 11 milliliters of peripheral blood were drawn from each donor into EDTA-treated Vacutainer tubes. Ficoll-Paque density-gradient centrifugation was used to isolate PBMCs, with at least 6 million obtained per sample. Total RNA was extracted from PBMCs with Trizol reagent, with at least 5.5 micrograms obtained per sample. For every donor, an aliquot of PBMCs went through flow cytometry to measure the percentages of naive CD45RAhigh/CD27high T cells.

Libraries were constructed by 5' RACE. The sequencer was an Illumina HiSeq 2500. A second PCR of about 7 to 12 cycles was performed with a sample-barcoded 5' primer and a J-beta primer mix. A unique molecular identifier was introduced onto each TCR beta cDNA molecule by a template-switch 5' adaptor carrying 12 random nucleotides. Each sample yielded at least 2.5 million CDR3-containing paired-end reads. First-strand cDNA synthesis was performed from all RNA using the Mint cDNA synthesis kit, with priming by a TRBC-specific oligonucleotide. Following uracil-DNA glycosylase treatment, a first 18-cycle PCR with universal primers M1SS and BC2_uni_R was performed on all cDNA. On the study's bioinformatics: For normalization, 1 million high-quality reads were randomly selected from each sample, with every read carrying a distinct molecular identifier. Instead of being binned into consensus sequences, reads with shared molecular identifiers were discarded. MiTCR, with a Q25 quality threshold and the strictest error-elimination algorithm, was used for CDR3 identification, clonotype clustering and error correction. A nonparametric unseen species model using Euler transformation provided a lower-bound estimate of total TCR beta diversity. TCRdb trimmed the raw reads at Q25, called clones with MiXCR and kept productive beta chains. Every distinct CDR3 protein forms one entry, paired with its most common genes and DNA. These V and J calls rely on TCRdb rather than the paper's analysis. The sample profile shows roughly 800,000 distinct CDR3 sequences; 25% of them were found once. Of the sample, more than 3% is held by the ten largest clones.

What the authors observed across the whole study: Observed TCR beta diversity per million T cells fell roughly linearly with age, and a significant reduction was already apparent by age about 36. Compared with the aged group, the long-lived group had more naive CD4+ T cells, fewer expanded clones and increased TCR diversity, suggesting age selection. Because the CMV infection status of the donors was unknown, age-related changes in expanded clonotypes may potentially have been confounded. The percentage of naive T cells measured by flow cytometry correlated strongly with observed TCR beta diversity. Since profiling was done on bulk unsorted PBMCs, naive and antigen-experienced compartments could not be conclusively compared. Estimates of total diversity based on one million sequenced T cells were regarded as lower bounds and as underestimates.

The sample was also linked to a second study, of T cells of mothers and their children. From the second report: Nine systemically healthy Caucasian individuals, comprising three mothers and their six children, were included as donors. cDNA synthesis used all of the extracted RNA, with about 1.5 ug of RNA in each 15 ul reaction. In the second PCR, the M1S primer added sample barcodes and 2-4 random nucleotides. Each mother yielded over 9.5 million TCR beta CDR3 reads and each child some 3 million reads. Thymic selection similarly shapes TCR recombination output in related and unrelated pairs, with minor effect from inherited differences. Normalized repertoire overlap was always slightly but never significantly higher in related than unrelated mother-child pairs. Persistent microchimeric T cell clones were not detected, at a sensitivity of about 100 clones per million clonotypes. To look for features that set related mother-child pairs apart from unrelated individuals, the researchers ran deep NGS to compare the TCR beta repertoires of mothers and children. The mean age was roughly 44 +/- 4 years for the mothers and about 12 +/- 4 years for the children. After adapter ligation with NEBNext reagents, the libraries were sequenced on Illumina HiSeq 2000 with 100+100 nt paired-end reads. To prevent cross-contamination, the mother and child libraries were prepared one month apart and sequenced in separate runs. Between 500,000 and 2,000,000 distinct TCR beta clonotypes were identified per donor. Naive TCR beta clonotypes were estimated from low-frequency clonotypes matched to each donor's FACS-determined naive share, without sorting.

The V and J genes are TRBV7-2 and TRBJ1-2; TRBD1 could be the D gene, as 6 bases match. The TCR was taken from a boy between 10 and 17 years old in good health. Material: blood. In nucleotides, the sequence is TGTGCCAGCAGTGAGGGGGGGCACAACTATGGCTACACCTTC. It translates as CASSEGGHNYGYTF.